This T cell receptor beta chain stems from a study of cytomegalovirus exposure and HLA in healthy donors (dated by TCRdb to about 2017). A note on the overall study: According to an earlier analysis of several hundred of the donors, 150 million to 200 million T cells yielded 90 million to 130 million unique TCR beta sequences and around 280 Gb of sequence data. An early release that covered some 640 HLA-typed donors contained about 300 gigabases of sequencing data and 75 million to 100 million unique TCR sequences. The genetic ancestry cluster associated with self-reported Caucasian donors included approximately 85% of the approximately 400 genotyped donors. The aim of the study was to test whether cataloging public T cell receptors could identify signatures of past pathogen exposure. The study used immunosequencing to profile the T cell repertoires of about 670 subjects and linked those repertoires to cytomegalovirus serostatus. Besides the first cohort of 550 to 750 subjects, a separate validation cohort made up of around 120 different subjects was used. The study combined high-throughput TCR immunosequencing, statistical association of individual TCRs with disease status, and machine learning to predict cytomegalovirus infection status. A later analysis re-examined previously published TCR beta repertoires from around 670 donors and added high-resolution HLA genotyping to investigate patterns of TCR occurrence. The later analysis used no new phenotypic data to find candidate immune exposures, relying instead on TCR beta sequences and their occurrence across donors. An earlier analysis of around 540 of the donors applied high-throughput TCR beta sequencing to assess whether each TCR beta V gene segment acted as functional or pseudogenic. Donor age, sex, ethnicity and CMV serostatus were compiled alongside the repertoire data. A later genetic analysis used genome-wide SNP genotypes for about 60% of the 666 donors, treating that subset as a discovery cohort. Every discovery cohort repertoire had been produced on one sequencing platform. Class I and class II HLA loci were covered by the typing at four-digit resolution. The number of typed donors differed by locus: roughly 620-640 for A, B, C, DRB1 and DQB1; approximately 520 for DQA1; around 610 for DPA1; and some 430 for DPB1. Roughly five DR-DQ haplotypes were treated as single units for association and clustering because of strong linkage in the cohort. On average, roughly 200,000 unique TCR beta nucleotide sequences were sequenced per donor among several hundred genotyped donors of the cohort, with roughly 18% of those sequences being non-productive.

Overall results and qualifications from the work: HLA typing was unavailable for some donors at each locus, so association tests used only the typed subset. V-gene and J-gene trimming of TCR beta chains was associated with a missense DCLRE1C variant in a later genetic analysis, and the association was replicated in an independent cohort. Specific HLA alleles were associated with more than 15,000 TCR beta sequences at a false discovery rate of 0.05 in a later analysis. Most CMV-associated TCR beta chains appeared to be HLA-restricted in a later analysis, and the HLA associations seemed to be driven largely by CMV exposure. A further reported finding was that TCR beta sequences accurately predicted the HLA-A and HLA-B alleles for most subjects in the first cohort. In a later genetic analysis, fewer N-insertions in productive TCRs were reported among donors in an Asian-associated ancestry cluster than the roughly 640-donor mean. Assigning TCR associations to individual alleles was difficult when HLA alleles, especially DR and DQ, strongly co-occurred. Some IMGT-functional V segments, including TRBV6-2 and TRBV6-3, could not be distinguished by the 87-base-pair reads and were therefore excluded. In a later analysis, HLA-associated TCR beta chains were found to be more clonally expanded and to have lower generation probabilities than equally common non-associated chains. The classifier was reported to diagnose cytomegalovirus status with high specificity and sensitivity in both the original cohort and the validation cohort. Over 15 rarely observed V segments, including chromosome 9 orphons, were excluded from the earlier analysis of almost 600 of the donors because counts were too low. The sequencing pipeline was judged likely to have produced a cluster of highly shared sequence variants as a technical artifact. Broadly in line with IMGT annotations, most TCR beta V segments showed up in productive rearrangements about 87% or about 30% of the time in an earlier analysis of 587 of the donors. Linkage disequilibrium might explain the correlated functional status among segregating V segments, but an unknown experimental factor could not be ruled out. In a later analysis, TCR association rates were found to vary across HLA loci, with the most associated TCRs seen for DRB1 alleles and the fewest for HLA-C alleles. The study gave a list of under 200 TCR beta chains associated with cytomegalovirus. Most TCR sequences were seen in very few donors, while some public TCRs were found in many individuals. It was suggested by the authors that the approach could potentially be generalized to other disease states and immunological phenotypes. In vitro tests confirmed that a few of the cytomegalovirus-associated TCR beta chains recognize cytomegalovirus antigens. The cohort was sequenced for TCR beta chains only, and without alpha or paired-chain data the features that could be detected were limited. A later analysis reported that several top co-occurrence clusters appeared linked to parvovirus B19, influenza, CMV and Epstein-Barr virus. The only immune exposure information available for the cohort was CMV serostatus. Sequencing depth was assumed to be roughly uniform across donors in the presence/absence analyses, though that assumption may not hold.

The table lists this clone with a few counts. Its cognate antigen has yet to be identified. Base quality data are lacking; no much larger clone is found one base away. The germline V gene (reference sequence) gives CDR1 as GTSNPN and CDR2 as SVGIG. From V the trimming removes 5 bases and from J it removes 1 base, while the gene matches leave 4 bases of the junction unaccounted for. There are 13 amino acids in the CDR3, from cysteine to phenylalanine inclusive. The entry retains the CDR3 DNA only, 39 bases that are in frame from base 1. To prepare the library, the immunoSEQ multiplex PCR assay was applied. For the multiplex PCR, a mixture combining 60 forward primers for TCR Vbeta segments and 13 reverse primers for TCR Jbeta segments was used. A multiplex PCR assay on genomic DNA amplified the CDR3 region of rearranged TCR beta genes. The amplified TCR beta libraries were sequenced on the Illumina HiSeq System as 87-base-pair reads. The paper's processing steps were these. In a later analysis, about 80 million unique TCR beta chains were counted across the 690 or so repertoires, and approximately 11 million of these chains were shared by at least two donors. A nearest-neighbor algorithm error-corrected the raw reads and collapsed the reads into unique sequences, merging closely related sequences to remove PCR and sequencing errors. V, D and J gene segments were assigned by aligning CDR3 sequences to IMGT reference sequences. For a sequence to be retained, at least a six-nucleotide match to both a V gene segment and a J gene segment was required. Rearrangements were classified as productive when the CDR3 lacked stop codons and remained in frame with V and J, and all other rearrangements were classified as non-productive. Following IMGT convention, CDR3 was defined as the stretch from the second conserved V-encoded cysteine up to the conserved J-encoded phenylalanine. The earlier analysis of about 560 of the donors excluded any sequence lacking an unambiguous match to a single V gene segment. In an earlier analysis of 587 of the donors, a V segment was called functional when productive rearrangements were above 56.7%, and segregating when the standard deviation between donors exceeded 5%. To diagnose cytomegalovirus status from the catalog of TCR beta chain sequences, a statistical classification framework was built. V and J gene assignment, in a later analysis, came from comparing TCR nucleotide sequences with IMGT/GENE-DB human TR gene sequences. A later analysis assigned CDR3 sequences and most-parsimonious VDJ recombination scenarios with the TCRdist pipeline. In a later analysis, every TCR beta chain was defined by the combination of its CDR3 amino acid sequence and its V-gene family, and reads without a unique V-gene family were dropped. A later analysis removed roughly 590 highly shared, low-generation-probability nucleotide sequences to deal with suspected cross-contamination and a sequencing artifact. In a later analysis, a clonal expansion index was calculated for each public chain from normalized within-repertoire ranks of inferred template counts. A later analysis computed generation probabilities with a VDJ recombination model fitted to out-of-frame rearrangements, and checked the results against IGoR. In a later analysis, TCR-TCR, TCR-HLA and TCR-CMV co-occurrence was scored with hypergeometric tests, and a repertoire-size bias correction was applied to TCR pairs. False discovery rates were estimated in a later analysis by permuting HLA or CMV assignments 20 times. In a later analysis, co-occurring TCRs were grouped using DBSCAN, with TCRdist sequence similarity added in when clustering inside HLA-allele-positive subsets. For co-occurrence clustering, repertoires with fewer than 30,000 or more than 120,000 public chains were excluded, along with four to six repertoires with anomalous nucleotide sharing. In its TCRdb copy, this immuneACCESS table keeps in-frame sequences only and misses some clones. Where compared with another copy, unresolved V genes explain less than half of these, and the others have no known cause. The D gene and trimming were derived from the DNA, and the V and J assignments and clone size from that table. This sample comprises 140,000 to 150,000 clones, around three quarters of them detected only once. Roughly 2% of the sample is in the top ten clones.

The cohort comprised some 680 healthy bone marrow donors. All cohort members were sampled while nominally healthy, although unrecorded immune exposures were likely present. The donor tested CMV seropositive and was one of the 289 seropositive cohort members. A peripheral blood sample was collected from each donor, and TCR beta sequencing was performed on peripheral blood mononuclear cells. The Qiagen DNeasy Blood Extraction Kit was used to extract genomic DNA from the blood cell samples. The TCR originated in a woman aged 55-70 years in good health and CMV-seropositive. The source material was PBMCs. The sequence joins TRBV30 to TRBJ1-1; TRBD1 aligns with 7 central bases. The CDR3: CAWGGQKNTEAFF. The DNA reads TGTGCCTGGGGGGGACAGAAGAACACTGAAGCTTTCTTT.